This T cell receptor (beta chain) was profiled in a study of control samples from healthy donors and cancer patients (dated by TCRdb to about 2020). On this clone itself: What antigen it recognizes has not been identified. No base quality values were provided; no much bigger clone lies one nucleotide off.

Libraries were made using the immunoSEQ multiplex PCR assay. TCRdb carries this immuneACCESS record with in-frame sequences only. Its versions omit some clonotypes, under half of them owing to an unresolved V gene in the studies checked, with the rest unexplained. A total of around 31,000 clones appear in this sample, approximately 93% of them only once. The ten top clones hold approximately 6.6% of the sample. The CDR3 starts with the cysteine, ends with the phenylalanine, and has 13 residues. This entry keeps only the CDR3 DNA: 39 bases, framed from base 1. V loses 2 bases, J loses 2 bases, and the germline ends lie 8 bases apart. From a lookup of the germline V gene, CDR1 and CDR2 are SGHDT and YYEEEE.

The TCR comes from a man in his sixties in good health. Recombination linked TRBV5-6 to TRBJ2-7, with no confident D gene call. Sequencing input: blood. CDR3 region: CASSFTAPYEQYF. In nucleotides, the sequence is TGTGCCAGCAGCTTCACAGCCCCCTACGAGCAGTACTTC.